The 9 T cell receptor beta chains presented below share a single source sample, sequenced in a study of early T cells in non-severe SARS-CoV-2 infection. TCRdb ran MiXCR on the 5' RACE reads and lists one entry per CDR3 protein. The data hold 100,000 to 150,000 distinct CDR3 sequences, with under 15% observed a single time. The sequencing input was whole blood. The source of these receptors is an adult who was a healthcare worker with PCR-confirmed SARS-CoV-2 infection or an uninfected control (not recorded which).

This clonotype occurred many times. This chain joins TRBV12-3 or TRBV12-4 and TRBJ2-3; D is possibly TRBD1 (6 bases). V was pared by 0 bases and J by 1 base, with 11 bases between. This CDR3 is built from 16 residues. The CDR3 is CASSLAVGARTDTQYF. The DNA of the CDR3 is TGTGCCAGCAGTTTAGCGGTGGGGGCTCGCACAGATACGCAGTATTTT.

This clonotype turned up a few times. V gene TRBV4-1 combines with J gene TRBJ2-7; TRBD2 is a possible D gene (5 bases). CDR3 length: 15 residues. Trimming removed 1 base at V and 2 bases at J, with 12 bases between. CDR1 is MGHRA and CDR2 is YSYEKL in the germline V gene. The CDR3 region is CASSQGAEGAYEQYF. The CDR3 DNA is TGCGCCAGCAGCCAAGGGGCAGAGGGTGCCTACGAGCAGTACTTC.

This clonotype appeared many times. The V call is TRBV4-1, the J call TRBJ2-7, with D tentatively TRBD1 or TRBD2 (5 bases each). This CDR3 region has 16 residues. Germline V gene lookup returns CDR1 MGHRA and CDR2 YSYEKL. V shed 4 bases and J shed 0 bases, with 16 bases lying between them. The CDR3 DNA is TGCGCCAGCAGCCGAGCGCCGGGACGGTCCTCCTACGAGCAGTACTTC. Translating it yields CASSRAPGRSSYEQYF.

CDR3 loop: CASSRNRYRGTNVRLYEQYF. The CDR3 DNA is TGTGCCAGCAGCCGTAACCGTTACAGGGGAACCAACGTACGACTTTACGAGCAGTACTTC. This chain uses TRBV7-8 with TRBJ2-7; 7 bases line up with TRBD1. The CDR3 extends over 20 amino acids. CDR1 is SGHVS and CDR2 is FQNEAQ in the germline V gene. J gave up 4 bases and V 5 bases, and 26 bases lay outside the gene matches.

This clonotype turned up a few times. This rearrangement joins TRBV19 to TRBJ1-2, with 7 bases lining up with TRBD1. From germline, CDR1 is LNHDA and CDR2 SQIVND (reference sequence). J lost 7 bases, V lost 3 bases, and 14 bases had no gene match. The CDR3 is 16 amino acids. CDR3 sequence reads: CASSINIRDSSGGYTF. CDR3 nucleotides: TGTGCCAGTAGTATCAACATCCGGGACAGTTCCGGTGGCTACACCTTC.

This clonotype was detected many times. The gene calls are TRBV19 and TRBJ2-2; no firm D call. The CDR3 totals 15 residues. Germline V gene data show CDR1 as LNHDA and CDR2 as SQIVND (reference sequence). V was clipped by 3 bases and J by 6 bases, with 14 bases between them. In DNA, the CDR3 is TGTGCCAGTAGTATCATCGCGATCGGAGCCGGGGAGCTGTTTTTT. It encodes CASSIIAIGAGELFF.

CDR3 coding DNA: TGTGCCATCAGGGGGGACAGGGGCAGGAACACTGAAGCTTTCTTT. Its translation: CAIRGDRGRNTEAFF. The V call is TRBV10-3, the J call TRBJ1-1; 10 bases align to TRBD1. The CDR3 is made up of 15 amino acids. The germline CDR1 and CDR2 sequences are ENHRY and SYGVKD. Losses at the gene ends were 6 bases for V and 1 base for J; bases not matched to a gene: 5.

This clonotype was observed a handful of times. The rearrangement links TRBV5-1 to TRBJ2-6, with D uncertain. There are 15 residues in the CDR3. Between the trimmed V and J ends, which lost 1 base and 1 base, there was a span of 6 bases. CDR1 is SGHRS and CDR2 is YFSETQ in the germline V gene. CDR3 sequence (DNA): TGCGCCAGCAGCTTGTCCGCTTCTGGGGCCAACGTCCTGACTTTC. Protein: CASSLSASGANVLTF.

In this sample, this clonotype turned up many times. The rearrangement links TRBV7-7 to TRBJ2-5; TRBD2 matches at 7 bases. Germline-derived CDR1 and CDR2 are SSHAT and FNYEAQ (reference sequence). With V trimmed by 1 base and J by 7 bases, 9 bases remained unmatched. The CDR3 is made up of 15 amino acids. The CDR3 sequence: CASSLGASGAGTQYF. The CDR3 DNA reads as TGTGCCAGCAGCTTAGGGGCTAGCGGCGCGGGGACCCAGTACTTC.